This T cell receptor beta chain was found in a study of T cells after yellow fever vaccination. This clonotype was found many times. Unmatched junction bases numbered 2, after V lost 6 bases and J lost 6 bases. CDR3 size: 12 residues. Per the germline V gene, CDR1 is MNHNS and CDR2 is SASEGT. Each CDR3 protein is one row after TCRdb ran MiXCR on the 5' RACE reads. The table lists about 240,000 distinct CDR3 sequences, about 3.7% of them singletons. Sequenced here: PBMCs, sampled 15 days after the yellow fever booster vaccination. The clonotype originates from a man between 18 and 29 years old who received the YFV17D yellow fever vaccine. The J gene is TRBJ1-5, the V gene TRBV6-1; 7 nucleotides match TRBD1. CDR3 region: CASSTGVQPQHF. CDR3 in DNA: TGTGCCAGCAGCACAGGGGTTCAGCCCCAGCATTTT.